This T cell receptor beta chain comes out of a study of CD8+ T cells in alopecia areata (dated by TCRdb to the late 2010s). In the study overall: Treated patients were enrolled in an open-label pilot trial of oral tofacitinib, 5 to 10 mg twice daily, for moderate-to-severe alopecia areata. Tofacitinib was given for 6 to 18 months, followed by 6 months of follow-up off drug to assess delayed response and recurrence. Disease severity in treated patients was measured with the SALT score, which quantifies the percentage of affected scalp surface area. To study T cell clonal expansion in alopecia areata, the researchers applied high-throughput TCRbeta sequencing to both the C3H/HeJ mouse model and human patients. On the human side, TCRbeta sequencing was run on scalp tissue and on sorted CD4+ and CD8+ peripheral blood T cells from healthy controls and from alopecia areata patients with either patchy or totalis/universalis disease. Biopsies were taken from tofacitinib-treated patients at baseline and at 4 and 24 weeks of treatment, and a later scalp biopsy was taken in several of the tofacitinib-treated patients. Scalp clonality was compared among normal scalp (n=4), patchy alopecia areata scalp (n=8), and alopecia totalis/universalis scalp (n=8). RNA was obtained with the PAXgene miRNA kit for fixed scalp, the miRNeasy kit for PBMCs, and the RNeasy kit for mouse skin. TCRbeta CDR3 regions were amplified by immunoSEQ multiplex PCR with 35 Vbeta forward and 13 Jbeta reverse primers.

The receptor library was made with the immunoSEQ multiplex PCR assay. For TCR sequencing, RNA was extracted from every sample and reverse transcribed into cDNA to serve as template. First-strand cDNA was synthesized with SuperScript III using a 2:1 mix of oligo-dT and random hexamers. A synthetic immune receptor repertoire was used to measure amplification bias, and any remaining bias was corrected computationally. The paper's data handling went like this. Raw reads were preprocessed to remove errors, and CDR3 was defined by IMGT conventions from the conserved cysteine to phenylalanine. Clonality was calculated as 1 minus Shannon entropy normalized by log2 of the number of productive unique TCRs. CD4 or CD8 identity of scalp clones was inferred by cross-referencing scalp TCRbeta sequences with sorted blood CD4 and CD8 repertoires. Here the immuneACCESS table is served through TCRdb, limited to in-frame sequences with V and J called. Missing clones are a known gap in these copies; in checked studies unresolved V genes cover under half, and the rest lacks a known reason. V, J and clone size reflect that table, while D and trimming were determined from the DNA. This sample holds about 64,000 clones; about 45% were observed only once. The ten largest account for around 21% of the sample.

Worth noting for this clone: Its antigen target is currently unknown. Nothing much larger sits one base from this clone, and base qualities are not available.

What the treatment or condition label conveys for this sample: oral pan-JAK inhibitor, 5-10 mg twice daily. Lesional scalp punch biopsies and peripheral blood were collected from alopecia areata patients. PBMCs were isolated by density centrifugation and stained for CD3, CD4 and CD8, after which CD4+ and CD8+ T cells were sorted on a FACSAria. V ends up 3 bases short and J 7 bases short, with an unmatched junction base count of 3. The CDR3 measures 15 amino acids from cysteine to phenylalanine. Solely the CDR3 DNA is kept, with 45 bases framed from the first base. CDR1 and CDR2 (MNHEY, SMNVEV) derive from the germline V gene (reference sequence). The full study reports these points: Shared TCR sequences between patients were less evident than in mice, which may be partly attributable to HLA diversity in the patient population. Compared with normal scalp, lesional scalp, particularly in alopecia totalis/universalis, had higher clonality and more expanded CD8+ clones, which suggests antigenic drive. Because the treated cohort was small and had only one nonresponder, larger studies are needed to examine links between baseline CD8+ expansion and response. Resident alphabeta T cells in normal human skin are also sequenced, complicating scalp TCR repertoire analysis, unlike mouse skin dominated by gammadelta T cells. Many expanded lesional clones persisted in scalp and blood during tofacitinib treatment, which may partly explain relapse after stopping treatment. Tofacitinib significantly lowered scalp clonality and the number of expanded CD8+ clones among the top 100 scalp clones.

The chain joins TRBV27 to TRBJ2-1; a stretch of 13 junction bases matches TRBD2. The material sequenced was CD8+ T cells sorted from blood, taken at approximately week 37, from a patient treated with tofacitinib. The origin of this receptor is a human donor with alopecia areata. The CDR3 amino acid sequence is: CASSLGTSGTNEQFF. The nucleotides read TGTGCCAGCAGTTTGGGGACTAGCGGGACAAATGAGCAGTTCTTC.